This TCR beta chain was recorded in a study of T cell changes during pregnancy in multiple sclerosis. This CDR3 region has 15 residues. V dropped 3 bases and J dropped 4 bases, with 13 bases sitting between them. Germline V gene lookup returns CDR1 SGHDT and CDR2 YYEEEE. TCRdb's table, derived via immunoSEQ multiplex PCR, lists solely in-frame clones and lacks some. Here the sample spans 40,000 to 60,000 clones, approximately 91% being singletons. The sequences come from CD4+ T cells from peripheral blood mononuclear cells, collected in the third trimester of pregnancy. The receptor comes from a female donor with multiple sclerosis, enrolled in a pregnancy study. The J gene is TRBJ2-2, the V gene TRBV5-6, with D perhaps TRBD2 (5 bases). The chain's CDR3 is CASSSLVRGTGELFF. CDR3 sequence (DNA): TGTGCCAGCAGCTCACTAGTCCGTGGCACCGGGGAGCTGTTTTTT.